These 26 T cell receptor beta chains came from one sample sequenced in a study of breast tumors, draining lymph nodes, adjacent tissues. Samples came from axillary lymph nodes draining the breast cancer. TCRdb itself ran the multiplex PCR reads through MiXCR, one entry per CDR3 protein. Of around 130,000 distinct CDR3 sequences listed, roughly 20% are singletons. The sequenced sample consisted of axillary lymph node tissue. These receptors all come from a female donor with breast cancer. Some clones in this sample may be carry-over from other donors' samples.

Concerning this clonotype itself: A much more abundant neighbour one base away suggests this may be a read error. The chain links TRBV6-1 to TRBJ1-2; D is ambiguous. The germline gives CDR1 MNHNS, CDR2 SASEGT. This CDR3 spans 15 amino acids. CDR3 sequence reads: CANSEGGVLNYGYTF. In DNA form, the CDR3 reads TGTGCCAACAGTGAAGGCGGGGTTCTTAACTATGGCTACACCTTC.

A note on this clonotype: One end of the junction varies from germline; a read error may be responsible. The V gene is TRBV11-2, the J gene TRBJ1-4; the D gene is possibly TRBD1 (6 bases). This CDR3 has 17 residues. Germline CDR1 is SGHAT and CDR2 is FQNNGV. CDR3 loop: CASSLSRGQGTNEKLLF. CDR3 nucleotide sequence: TGTGCCAGCAGCTTAAGCCGGGGGCAGGGAACTAATGAAAAACTGCTTTTT.

This clonotype was picked up many times. The chain carries TRBV2 and TRBJ1-5, with a tentative D call TRBD1 (5 bases). There are 14 residues in the CDR3. Germline lookup yields CDR1 SNHLY and CDR2 FYNNEI. The V gene lost 5 bases and the J gene lost 5 bases, with 13 bases spanning the gap. CDR3 bases: TGTGCCAGCAGTCTGTCCCTGGGGGATCAGCCCCAGCATTTT. This codes for CASSLSLGDQPQHF.

As regards this clonotype: A much more abundant neighbour one base away suggests this may be a read error. The genes are TRBV19 and TRBJ2-5; 8 bases map to TRBD2. The CDR3 has 14 residues. The V segment lost 6 bases and the J segment 9 bases; nucleotides outside the gene matches: 12. Germline V lookup: CDR1 LNHDA, CDR2 SQIVND (reference sequence). The CDR3 sequence is CASSDRSPREAQYF. The CDR3 DNA is TGTGCCAGTAGCGACCGGAGCCCGCGGGAGGCCCAGTACTTC.

Ten or more counts support this clonotype. This rearrangement joins TRBV5-8 to TRBJ1-4; D not certain. This CDR3 is 15 amino acids long. Germline V gene sequence: CDR1 SGHTS, CDR2 YDEGEE. The V gene lost 3 bases and the J gene lost 0 bases, with 9 bases spanning the gap. The CDR3 reads CASSWSGATNEKLFF. The CDR3 DNA follows: TGTGCCAGCAGCTGGAGCGGAGCAACTAATGAAAAACTGTTTTTT.

V and J are TRBV28 and TRBJ2-7, with 10 bases lining up with TRBD1. CDR1 is MDHEN, CDR2 SYDVKM, per germline. The CDR3 is 15 amino acids. J was trimmed by 0 bases and V by 6 bases; bases with no gene match: 5. The CDR3 is CASRTGQGSSYEQYF. The DNA for the CDR3 is TGTGCCAGCAGGACGGGACAGGGGAGCTCCTACGAGCAGTACTTC.

This clonotype has ten or more counts. The chain employs TRBV28 and TRBJ2-7; a weak D match, TRBD2 (5 bases). This CDR3 comprises 14 residues. Trimming removed 11 bases at V and 1 base at J, with 18 bases between. The V gene's germline CDR1 is MDHEN and CDR2 SYDVKM. CDR3 DNA sequence: TGTGCCGGATGGGCGGGCGAGGAGTCCTACGAGCAGTACTTC. Amino acids: CAGWAGEESYEQYF.

Here the CDR3 DNA reads TGTGCCAGCAGCTTGGCGGGGGTACCCGGCTACACCTTC. Encoded protein: CASSLAGVPGYTF. The rearrangement links TRBV5-4 to TRBJ1-2, with D possibly matching TRBD1 (5 bases). The length of the CDR3 is 13 residues. Per the germline V gene, CDR1 is SGHNT and CDR2 is YYREEE (reference sequence). Trimming removed 0 bases at V and 8 bases at J, with 11 bases between.

Turning to this clonotype: A read error may be the cause here, since a much bigger clone is one base away. The chain employs TRBV19 and TRBJ2-1, with 7 bases lining up with TRBD2. The germline CDR1 and CDR2 sequences are LNHDA and SQIVND (reference sequence). CDR3 length: 14 residues. The CDR3 here is CASSIYLADNEQIF. The CDR3 DNA sequence: TGTGCCAGTAGTATTTACCTAGCGGACAATGAGCAGATCTTC.

At least ten counts were recorded for this clonotype. The chain employs TRBV7-9 and TRBJ2-1, with 7 bases fitting TRBD2. J gave up 0 bases and V 4 bases, and 3 bases lay outside the gene matches. This CDR3 comprises 15 residues. The germline V gene has CDR1 SEHNR and CDR2 FQNEAQ (reference sequence). DNA of the CDR3: TGTGCCAGCAGCTACGGGGGGAGCTCCTACAATGAGCAGTTCTTC. It translates to CASSYGGSSYNEQFF.

This clonotype was counted ten times or more. J is TRBJ2-3 and V is TRBV29-1; no definite D call. The V and J ends lost 7 bases and 4 bases respectively, with 9 bases between them. Germline V lookup: CDR1 SQVTM, CDR2 ANQGSEA. The CDR3 contains 11 residues. In DNA, the CDR3 is TGCAGCGACTACTGGTCAGATACGCAGTATTTT. Amino acids: CSDYWSDTQYF.

This clonotype was observed many times. This rearrangement joins TRBV5-8 to TRBJ2-1; TRBD2 aligns across 7 bases. Germline lookup yields CDR1 SGHTS and CDR2 YDEGEE. CDR3 length equals 14 residues. With V trimmed by 4 bases and J by 14 bases, 15 bases remained unmatched. The CDR3 is CASSKDGRAGKKFF. Written as DNA, the CDR3 is TGTGCCAGCAGCAAGGACGGTAGAGCGGGAAAAAAGTTCTTC.

In its sample, this clonotype was seen many times. The genes are TRBV5-1 and TRBJ2-1, with TRBD2 as a possible D gene (5 bases). The CDR3 loop spans 16 amino acids. Germline values: CDR1 SGHRS, CDR2 YFSETQ. Trimming shortened V by 3 bases and J by 0 bases, and 13 bases separated the two germline ends. The CDR3 DNA sequence: TGCGCCAGCAGCTCGAGGGCCGACGGCTCCTACAATGAGCAGTTCTTC. As protein: CASSSRADGSYNEQFF.

This clonotype appeared many times. The chain employs TRBV7-9 and TRBJ2-3; 13 nucleotides match TRBD2. This CDR3 is 18 amino acids long. Per germline, CDR1 SEHNR and CDR2 FQNEAQ (reference sequence). The V segment lost 5 bases and the J segment 0 bases; nucleotides outside the gene matches: 8. The CDR3 loop is CASSPGLAGTESTDTQYF. CDR3 in DNA: TGTGCCAGCAGCCCGGGACTAGCGGGGACTGAGAGCACAGATACGCAGTATTTT.

In its sample, this clonotype was seen a few times. The rearrangement joins TRBV6-2 or TRBV6-3 to TRBJ2-1, with 7 nucleotides matching TRBD2. The CDR3 length is 15 residues. Germline V CDR1 and CDR2: MNHEY, SVGEGT. The V and J ends lost 7 bases and 6 bases, in that order; junction bases with no gene match: 12. CDR3 coding DNA: TGTGCCAGCAACGGACTAGTTTCGAGGATCAATGAGCAGTTCTTC. Protein product: CASNGLVSRINEQFF.

This clonotype was recorded at least ten times. The gene calls are TRBV29-1 and TRBJ2-5; no firm D call. V lost 0 bases and J 0 bases, leaving 17 bases between the germline ends. The CDR3 covers 17 residues. Per the germline V gene, CDR1 is SQVTM and CDR2 is ANQGSEA. The CDR3 region is CSVEDPTGLHNQETQYF. In DNA form, the CDR3 reads TGCAGCGTTGAAGATCCTACGGGTCTACACAACCAAGAGACCCAGTACTTC.

As to this clonotype: A much larger clonotype is one base distant, so this may be a read error. The V call is TRBV19, the J call TRBJ2-7; 8 bases match TRBD1. The germline V gene encodes CDR1 LNHDA and CDR2 SQIVND (reference sequence). The CDR3 is 12 residues long. This CDR3 is CTSSGQGGEQYF. The DNA for the CDR3 is TGTACCAGTAGCGGACAGGGAGGCGAGCAGTACTTC.

This clonotype was observed many times. The chain couples TRBV6-1 to TRBJ2-1; D gene unclear. In germline, CDR1 is MNHNS, CDR2 SASEGT. V was cut by 3 bases and J by 0 bases, with 12 bases left in between. The CDR3 extends over 16 amino acids. The DNA of the CDR3 is TGTGCCAGCAGTGACGCTGGCCAAAGCTCCTACAATGAGCAGTTCTTC. Its translation is CASSDAGQSSYNEQFF.

As to this clonotype: Given a much more abundant clone one base away, this may be a read error. The chain joins TRBV25-1 to TRBJ2-3, with 12 nucleotides matching TRBD2. In germline, CDR1 is MGHDK, CDR2 SYGVNS. The CDR3 runs to 15 residues. CDR3: CASSDLAGGPDTRYF. The CDR3 DNA follows: TGTGCCAGCAGTGACCTAGCGGGAGGGCCAGATACGCGGTATTTT.

This clonotype was seen at least ten times. The chain is built from TRBV7-2 and TRBJ2-1; 9 bases match TRBD2. Germline V gene data show CDR1 as SGHTA and CDR2 as FQGNSA. CDR3 size: 16 residues. V shed 0 bases and J 4 bases; nucleotides not matched to a gene: 4. The CDR3: CASSLAVLAGYNEQFF. CDR3 sequence (DNA): TGTGCCAGCAGCTTAGCGGTCCTAGCGGGGTACAATGAGCAGTTCTTC.

Regarding this clonotype: Possible read error: a much larger clone is one base away. This sequence joins TRBV3-1 and TRBJ1-4, with 9 bases matching TRBD1. Germline V lookup: CDR1 LGHDT, CDR2 YNNKEL (reference sequence). The length of the CDR3 is 15 residues. CDR3 protein: CANSQDRGKNEKLFF. DNA for the CDR3: TGTGCCAACAGCCAAGACAGGGGGAAGAATGAAAAACTGTTTTTT.

Many counts were recorded for this clonotype. This chain connects TRBV19 to TRBJ1-2; D may be TRBD1 (5 bases). CDR1 is LNHDA, CDR2 SQIVND, per germline (reference sequence). V lost 0 bases, J lost 8 bases, and 10 bases lay in between. CDR3 length: 13 residues. This chain's CDR3 is CASSIDPGVGYTF. CDR3 DNA: TGTGCCAGTAGTATAGACCCGGGGGTCGGCTACACCTTC.

This clonotype was picked up many times. The chain carries TRBV30 and TRBJ2-1; possible D gene TRBD2, 6 bases. The CDR3 consists of 15 residues. Germline values: CDR1 GTSNPN, CDR2 SVGIG (reference sequence). Trimming left V 0 bases short and J 4 bases short, with 13 bases between. This CDR3 is CAWSVGTGVYNEQFF. DNA for the CDR3: TGTGCCTGGAGTGTTGGGACGGGGGTGTACAATGAGCAGTTCTTC. Based on the CDR3 plus reference TRBV30 and TRBJ2-1, the full variable domain is SQTIHQWPATLVQPVGSPLSLECTVEGTSNPNLYWYRQAAGRGLQLLFYSVGIGQISSEVPQNLSASRPQDRQFILSSKKLLLSDSGFYLCAWSVGTGVYNEQFFGPGTRLTVL.

The sample holds many counts of this clonotype. The chain has TRBV20-1 and TRBJ1-2, with a tentative D call TRBD1 (5 bases). Trimming took off 3 bases at V and 6 bases at J, with 11 bases between the two ends. In germline, CDR1 is DFQATT, CDR2 SNEGSKA (reference sequence). The CDR3 loop spans 12 amino acids. CDR3 region: CSASVGGDGYTF. The CDR3 nucleotides read TGCAGTGCTAGTGTGGGGGGGGATGGCTACACCTTC.

This clonotype appeared once. A much larger clone sits a single nucleotide away, making a read error possible. This rearrangement joins TRBV12-3 or TRBV12-4 to TRBJ2-2; the match to TRBD2 covers 7 bases. The CDR3 sequence is 16 residues long. CDR3 DNA sequence: TGTGCCAGCACCGAGTGGAGCGGGGCGAACACCGGGGAGCTGTCTTTT. Its protein product is CASTEWSGANTGELSF.

In its sample, this clonotype was seen many times. The V and J genes are TRBV3-1 and TRBJ2-5; 11 nucleotides match TRBD2. V lost 1 base to trimming and J lost 1 base; unmatched junction nucleotides: 2. The CDR3 is made up of 16 amino acids. Germline CDR1 and CDR2: LGHDT and YNNKEL (reference sequence). CDR3 DNA: TGTGCCAGCAGCCAAGGGCTAGCGGGAGGCCAAGAGACCCAGTACTTC. It specifies CASSQGLAGGQETQYF.